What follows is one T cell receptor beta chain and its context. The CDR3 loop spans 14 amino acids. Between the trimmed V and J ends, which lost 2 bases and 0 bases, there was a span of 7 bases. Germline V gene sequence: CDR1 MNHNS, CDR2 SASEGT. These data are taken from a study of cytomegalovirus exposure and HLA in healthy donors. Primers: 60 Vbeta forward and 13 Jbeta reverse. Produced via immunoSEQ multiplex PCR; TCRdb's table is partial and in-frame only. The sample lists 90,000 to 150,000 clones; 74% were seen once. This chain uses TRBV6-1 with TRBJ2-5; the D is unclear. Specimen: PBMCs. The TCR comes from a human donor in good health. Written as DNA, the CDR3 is TGTGCCAGCAGTGAATACGCGTACCAAGAGACCCAGTACTTC. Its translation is CASSEYAYQETQYF.